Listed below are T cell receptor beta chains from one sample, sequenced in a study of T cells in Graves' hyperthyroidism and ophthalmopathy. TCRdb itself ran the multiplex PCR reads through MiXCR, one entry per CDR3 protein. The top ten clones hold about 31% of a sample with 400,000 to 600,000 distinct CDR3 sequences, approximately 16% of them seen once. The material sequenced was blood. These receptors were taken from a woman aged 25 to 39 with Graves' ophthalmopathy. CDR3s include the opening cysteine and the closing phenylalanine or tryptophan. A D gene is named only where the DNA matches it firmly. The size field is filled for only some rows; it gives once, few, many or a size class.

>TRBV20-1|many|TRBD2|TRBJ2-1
TGCAGTGCTGGGGGGGGATACGCCTACAATGAGCAGTTCTTC
CSAGGGYAYNEQFF
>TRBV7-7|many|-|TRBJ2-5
TGTGCCAGCAGCAGACTCGGGACCCAAGAGACCCAGTACTTC
CASSRLGTQETQYF
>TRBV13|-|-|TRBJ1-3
TGTGCCAGCAGCTACAGTGGCTCTGGAAACACCATATATTTT
CASSYSGSGNTIYF
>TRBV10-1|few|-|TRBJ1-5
TGCGCCAGCAGCGACAGTCTGGATCAGCCCCAGCATTTT
CASSDSLDQPQHF
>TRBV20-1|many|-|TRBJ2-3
TGCAGTGCTAGAGTTGCAGGGGTAGATACGCAGTATTTT
CSARVAGVDTQYF
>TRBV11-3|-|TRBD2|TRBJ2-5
TGTGCCAGCAGCTTGGATCAGCGGGATTGGGTAAAAGAGACCCAGTACTTC
CASSLDQRDWVKETQYF
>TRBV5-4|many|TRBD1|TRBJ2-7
TGTGCCAGCAGCTTGGCCGGGCAGGGGGTCTCCTACGAGCAGTACTTC
CASSLAGQGVSYEQYF
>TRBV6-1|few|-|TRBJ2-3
TGTGCCAGCAGTGCAGGGGGGTTGGGGACAGATACGCAGTATTTT
CASSAGGLGTDTQYF
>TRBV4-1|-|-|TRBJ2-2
TGCGCCAGCAGCCCTAACAGTTTCATGTCTGGGAACACCGGGGAGCTGTTTTTT
CASSPNSFMSGNTGELFF
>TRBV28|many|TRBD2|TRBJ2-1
TGTGCCAGCAGTTTACCCGGGACTAGCGGGAGGGCCACCATGAACAATGAGCAGTTCTTC
CASSLPGTSGRATMNNEQFF